This note documents a single T cell receptor (beta chain) sequence. Other DNA sequences in this sample translate to the same CDR3. Only in-frame clones appear in the TCRdb table, and some are missing; sequencing was by immunoSEQ multiplex PCR. The sample has fewer than 2.5 million clones, 93% seen once. CDR1 is SQVTM, CDR2 ANQGSEA, per germline. Deletions cut 4 bases from V and 2 bases from J, with 9 bases between. There are 12 residues in the CDR3. The entry originates in a study of shared clonotypes between healthy human individuals. The receptor was isolated from a man aged 18 to 29 in good health. Some clones in this sample may be carry-over from other donors' samples. Material for sequencing was naive CD4+ T cells from PBMCs. Regarding subset: CD45RA+ positively selected. This chain joins TRBV29-1 and TRBJ2-7; no clear D. DNA for the CDR3: TGCAGCGTTGCAACACGAACCTACGAGCAGTACTTC. Residues: CSVATRTYEQYF.